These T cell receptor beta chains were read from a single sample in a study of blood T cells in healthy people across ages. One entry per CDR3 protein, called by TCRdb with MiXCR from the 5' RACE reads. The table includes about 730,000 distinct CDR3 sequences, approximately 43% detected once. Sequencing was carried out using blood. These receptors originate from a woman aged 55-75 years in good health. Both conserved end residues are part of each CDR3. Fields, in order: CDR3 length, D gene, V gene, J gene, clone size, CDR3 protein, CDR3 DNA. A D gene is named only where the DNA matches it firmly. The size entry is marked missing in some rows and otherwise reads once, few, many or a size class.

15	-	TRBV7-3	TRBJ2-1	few	CASSFRASGHNEQFF	TGTGCCAGCAGCTTTCGAGCGTCGGGACACAATGAGCAGTTCTTC
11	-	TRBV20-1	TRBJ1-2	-	CSVGSSYGYTF	TGCAGTGTAGGCAGCAGCTATGGCTACACCTTC
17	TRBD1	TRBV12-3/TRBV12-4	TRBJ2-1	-	CASSLAEGGTGDNEQFF	TGTGCCAGCAGTTTAGCGGAGGGGGGGACAGGGGACAATGAGCAGTTCTTC
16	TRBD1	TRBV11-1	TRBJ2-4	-	CASSLKRGLAKNIQYF	TGTGCCAGCAGCTTAAAGAGGGGGCTAGCCAAAAACATTCAGTACTTC
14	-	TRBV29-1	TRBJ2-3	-	CSVEGGPTIDTQYF	TGCAGCGTTGAAGGGGGACCTACCATAGATACGCAGTATTTT
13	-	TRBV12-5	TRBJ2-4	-	CASARQWENIQYF	TGTGCTAGTGCCCGACAGTGGGAAAACATTCAGTACTTC
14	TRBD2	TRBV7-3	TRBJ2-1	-	CASSLVPSGGGWFF	TGTGCCAGCAGCTTAGTCCCGTCTGGCGGGGGGTGGTTCTTC
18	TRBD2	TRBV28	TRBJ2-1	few	CASSGLAARNTVYNEQFF	TGTGCCAGCTCCGGACTAGCGGCCCGGAACACCGTTTACAATGAGCAGTTCTTC
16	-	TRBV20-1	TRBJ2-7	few	CSARDLAEGSNYEQYF	TGCAGTGCTAGAGATCTAGCTGAGGGAAGTAACTACGAGCAGTACTTC
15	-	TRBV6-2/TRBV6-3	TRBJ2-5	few	CASSYSTGGVETQYF	TGTGCCAGCAGTTACTCGACGGGGGGCGTGGAGACCCAGTACTTC
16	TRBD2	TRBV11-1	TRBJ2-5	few	CASSLGGAGGQETQYF	TGTGCCAGCAGCCTGGGTGGAGCGGGGGGTCAAGAGACCCAGTACTTC
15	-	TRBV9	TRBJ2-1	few	CASSAGTASYNEQFF	TGTGCCAGCAGCGCCGGGACGGCCTCCTACAATGAGCAGTTCTTC
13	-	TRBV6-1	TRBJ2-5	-	CASNWASEETQYF	TGTGCCAGCAACTGGGCTAGCGAGGAGACCCAGTACTTC
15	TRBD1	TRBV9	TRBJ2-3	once	CTSSYRGASTDTQYF	TGTACCAGCAGCTACAGGGGAGCGAGCACAGATACGCAGTATTTT
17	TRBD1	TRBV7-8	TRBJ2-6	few	CASSLSDRGSGANVLTF	TGTGCCAGCAGCTTATCCGACAGGGGCTCTGGGGCCAACGTCCTGACTTTC
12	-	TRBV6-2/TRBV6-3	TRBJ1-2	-	CASQTVANGYTF	TGTGCCAGCCAGACAGTTGCAAATGGCTACACCTTC
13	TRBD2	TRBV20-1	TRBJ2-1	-	CSGGSGSYNEQFF	TGCAGTGGTGGAAGCGGGAGCTACAATGAGCAGTTCTTC
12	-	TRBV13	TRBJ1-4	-	CASILPGEKLFF	TGTGCCAGCATCTTACCCGGGGAAAAACTGTTTTTT
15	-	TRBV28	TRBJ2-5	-	CASSSLSWKKETQYF	TGTGCCAGCAGTTCCCTATCGTGGAAAAAAGAGACCCAGTACTTC
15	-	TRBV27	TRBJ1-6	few	CASSLRVTENSPLHF	TGCGCCAGCAGTTTAAGGGTGACAGAAAATTCACCCCTCCACTTT
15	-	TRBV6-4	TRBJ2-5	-	CASRRDGGWANEQYF	TGTGCCAGCAGAAGGGACGGCGGATGGGCTAATGAGCAGTACTTC
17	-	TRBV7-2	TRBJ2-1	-	CASSSAGTAGARNEQFF	TGTGCCAGCAGCTCCGCCGGGACAGCGGGAGCCCGCAATGAGCAGTTCTTC
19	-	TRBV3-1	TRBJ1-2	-	CASSPRVGAGGELFFGYTF	-
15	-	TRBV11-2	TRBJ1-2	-	CASSLGQHGIYGYTF	TGTGCCAGCAGCTTAGGACAGCATGGGATCTATGGCTACACCTTC
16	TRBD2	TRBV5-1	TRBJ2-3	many	CASSLLAGGSTDTQYF	TGTGCCAGCAGCCTTTTAGCGGGGGGTAGCACAGATACGCAGTATTTT
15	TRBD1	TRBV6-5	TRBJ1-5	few	CASSRTGGGNQPQHF	TGTGCCAGCAGTCGGACAGGGGGCGGCAATCAGCCCCAGCATTTT
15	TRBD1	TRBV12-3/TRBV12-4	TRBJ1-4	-	CATKRQGAGGEKLFF	TGTGCCACCAAACGACAGGGGGCTGGGGGTGAAAAACTGTTTTTT
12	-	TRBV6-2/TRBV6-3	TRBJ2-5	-	CASNDHNNEQYF	TGTGCCAGCAACGACCATAACAATGAGCAGTACTTC
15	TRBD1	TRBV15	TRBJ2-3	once	CATSLDRGPTDTQYF	TGTGCCACCAGTCTGGACAGGGGACCCACAGATACGCAGTATTTT
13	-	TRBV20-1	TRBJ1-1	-	CSARVGVATEAFF	TGCAGTGCTCGAGTTGGGGTGGCCACTGAAGCTTTCTTT
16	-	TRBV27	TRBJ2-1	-	CASSLIGGRADNEQFF	TGTGCCAGCAGTTTAATAGGGGGGCGCGCGGACAATGAGCAGTTCTTC
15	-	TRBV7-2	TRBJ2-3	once	CASSLVVSGTDTQYF	TGTGCCAGCAGCTTAGTGGTATCAGGCACAGATACGCAGTATTTT
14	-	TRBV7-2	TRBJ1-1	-	CASSLVGEAAEAFF	TGTGCCAGCAGCTTAGTAGGGGAGGCGGCTGAAGCTTTCTTT
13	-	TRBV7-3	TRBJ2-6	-	CSSAESGANVLTF	TGTTCCAGCGCGGAGTCTGGGGCCAACGTCCTGACTTTC
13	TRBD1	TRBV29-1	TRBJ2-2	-	CSVEDRGSGELFF	TGCAGCGTTGAAGACAGGGGGTCCGGGGAGCTGTTTTTT
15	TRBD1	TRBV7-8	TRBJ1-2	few	CASSLGGTGFTGYTF	TGTGCCAGCAGCTTAGGGGGGACAGGGTTTACTGGCTACACCTTC
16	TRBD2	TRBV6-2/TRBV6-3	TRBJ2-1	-	CASSYGTTSGSDEQFF	TGTGCCAGCAGTTACGGGACGACTAGCGGGAGCGATGAGCAGTTCTTC
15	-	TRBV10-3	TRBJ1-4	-	CAISGSTGDPEKLFF	TGTGCCATCAGTGGGTCGACGGGAGATCCGGAAAAACTGTTTTTT
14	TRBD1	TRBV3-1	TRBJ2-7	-	CASSQDNRGYEQYF	TGTGCCAGCAGCCAAGATAACAGGGGTTACGAGCAGTACTTC
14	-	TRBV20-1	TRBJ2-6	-	CSAKQVSGANVLTF	TGCAGTGCAAAACAGGTCTCTGGGGCCAACGTCCTGACTTTC
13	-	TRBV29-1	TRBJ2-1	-	CSVRGELDGEQFF	TGCAGCGTTCGGGGAGAATTAGATGGTGAGCAGTTCTTC
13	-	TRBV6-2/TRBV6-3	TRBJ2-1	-	CASSYFGNREQFF	TGTGCCAGCAGTTATTTCGGAAACAGGGAGCAGTTCTTC
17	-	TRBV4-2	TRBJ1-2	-	CASSQAGGTEPNYGYTF	TGTGCCAGCAGCCAAGCTGGTGGGACGGAACCTAACTATGGCTACACCTTC
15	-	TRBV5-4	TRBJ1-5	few	CASSHDTSVNQPQHF	TGTGCCAGCAGCCACGACACGAGTGTCAATCAGCCCCAGCATTTT
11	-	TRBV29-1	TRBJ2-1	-	CSVEEGGEQFF	TGCAGCGTTGAAGAGGGCGGTGAGCAGTTCTTC
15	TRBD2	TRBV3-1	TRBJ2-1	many	CASSPKGLAKNEQFF	TGTGCCAGCAGCCCAAAGGGACTAGCGAAAAATGAGCAGTTCTTC
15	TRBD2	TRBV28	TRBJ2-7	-	CASRLLAGGTYEQYF	TGTGCCAGCAGACTCCTAGCGGGAGGAACATACGAGCAGTACTTC
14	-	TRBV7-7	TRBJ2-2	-	CASSSQGYTGELFF	TGTGCTAGCAGCTCTCAGGGTTACACCGGGGAGCTGTTTTTT
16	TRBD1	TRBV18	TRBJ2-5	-	CASSPFNRGSQETQYF	TGTGCCAGCTCGCCATTTAACAGGGGATCCCAAGAGACCCAGTACTTC
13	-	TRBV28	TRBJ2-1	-	CASNGQPLDEQFF	TGTGCCAGCAATGGACAGCCCTTGGATGAGCAGTTCTTC
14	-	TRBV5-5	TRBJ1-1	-	CASSLFALNTEAFF	TGTGCCAGCAGCTTGTTCGCCCTGAACACTGAAGCTTTCTTT